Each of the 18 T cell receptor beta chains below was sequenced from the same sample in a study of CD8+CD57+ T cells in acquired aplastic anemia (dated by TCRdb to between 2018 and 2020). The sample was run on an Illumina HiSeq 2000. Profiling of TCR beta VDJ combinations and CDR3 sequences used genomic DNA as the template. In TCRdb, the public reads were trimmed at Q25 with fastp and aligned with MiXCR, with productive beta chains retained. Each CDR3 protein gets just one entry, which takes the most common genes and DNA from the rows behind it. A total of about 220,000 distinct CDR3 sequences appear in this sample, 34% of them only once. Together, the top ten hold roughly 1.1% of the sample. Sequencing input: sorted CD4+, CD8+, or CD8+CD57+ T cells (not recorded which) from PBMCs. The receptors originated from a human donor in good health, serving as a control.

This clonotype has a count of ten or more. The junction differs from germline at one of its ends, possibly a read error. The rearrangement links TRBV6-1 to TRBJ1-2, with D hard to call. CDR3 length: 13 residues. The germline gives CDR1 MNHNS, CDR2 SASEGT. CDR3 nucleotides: TGTGCCAACAGTGGTCCGGGCTTCTATGGCTACACCTTC. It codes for CANSGPGFYGYTF.

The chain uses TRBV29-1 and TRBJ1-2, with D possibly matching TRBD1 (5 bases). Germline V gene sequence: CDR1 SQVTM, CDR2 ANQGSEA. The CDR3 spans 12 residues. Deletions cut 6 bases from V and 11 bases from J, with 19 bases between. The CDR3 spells CSVVGAEEGYTF. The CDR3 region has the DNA TGCAGCGTCGTCGGGGCCGAGGAAGGGTACACCTTC.

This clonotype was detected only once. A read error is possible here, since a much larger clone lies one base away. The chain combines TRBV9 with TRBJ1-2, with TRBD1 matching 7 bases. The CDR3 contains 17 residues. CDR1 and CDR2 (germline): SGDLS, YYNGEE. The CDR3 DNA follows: TGTGCCAGCAGCGGCCGGGACAGTACCGGGAGGGACTATGGCCACACCTTC. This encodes CASSGRDSTGRDYGHTF.

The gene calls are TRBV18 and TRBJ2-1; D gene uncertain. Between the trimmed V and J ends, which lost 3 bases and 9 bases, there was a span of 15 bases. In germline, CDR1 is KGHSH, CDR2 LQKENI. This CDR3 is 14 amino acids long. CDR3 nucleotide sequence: TGTGCCAGCTCACCCGCGAACCCAAGCAGTGAGCAGTTCTTC. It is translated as CASSPANPSSEQFF.

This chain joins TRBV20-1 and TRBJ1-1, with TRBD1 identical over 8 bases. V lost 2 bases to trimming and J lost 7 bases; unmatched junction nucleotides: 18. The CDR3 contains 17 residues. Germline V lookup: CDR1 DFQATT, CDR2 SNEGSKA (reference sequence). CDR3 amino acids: CSARPDRVSQLWGEAFF. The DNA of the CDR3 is TGCAGTGCTAGACCGGACAGGGTCTCCCAACTTTGGGGTGAAGCTTTCTTT.

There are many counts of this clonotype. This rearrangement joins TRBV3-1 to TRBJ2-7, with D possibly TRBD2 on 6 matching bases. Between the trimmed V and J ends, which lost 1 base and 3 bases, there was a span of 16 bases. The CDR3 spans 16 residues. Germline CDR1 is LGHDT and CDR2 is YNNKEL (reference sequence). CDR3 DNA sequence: TGTGCCAGCAGCCAAGGGCTGTGGAGGGAATACTACGAGCAGTACTTC. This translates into CASSQGLWREYYEQYF.

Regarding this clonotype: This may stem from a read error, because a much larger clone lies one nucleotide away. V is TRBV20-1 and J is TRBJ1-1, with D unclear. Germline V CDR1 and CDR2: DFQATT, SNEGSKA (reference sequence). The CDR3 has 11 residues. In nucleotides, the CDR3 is TGCGGTGCTTCTAAAAACACTGAAGCTTTCTTT. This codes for CGASKNTEAFF.

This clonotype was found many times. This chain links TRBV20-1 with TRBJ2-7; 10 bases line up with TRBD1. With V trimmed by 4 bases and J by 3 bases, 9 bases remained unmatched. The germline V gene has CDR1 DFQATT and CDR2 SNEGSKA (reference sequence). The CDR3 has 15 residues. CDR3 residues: CSAIPSGTGVYEQYF. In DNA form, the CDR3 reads TGCAGTGCTATACCGTCGGGGACAGGGGTCTACGAGCAGTACTTC.

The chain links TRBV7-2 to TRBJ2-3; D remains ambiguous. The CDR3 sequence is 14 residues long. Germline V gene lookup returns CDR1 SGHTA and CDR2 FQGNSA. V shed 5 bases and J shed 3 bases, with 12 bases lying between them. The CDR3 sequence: CASSLQSRTDTQYF. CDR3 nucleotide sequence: TGTGCCAGCAGCCTACAGTCCCGGACAGATACGCAGTATTTT.

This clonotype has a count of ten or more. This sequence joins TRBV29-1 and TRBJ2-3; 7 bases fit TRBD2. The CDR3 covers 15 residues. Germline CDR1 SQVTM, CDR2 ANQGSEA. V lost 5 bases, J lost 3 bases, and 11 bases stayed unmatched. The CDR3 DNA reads TGCAGCGTTCGTGGGGGGGAAAAGGGAACAGATACGCAGTATTTT. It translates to CSVRGGEKGTDTQYF.

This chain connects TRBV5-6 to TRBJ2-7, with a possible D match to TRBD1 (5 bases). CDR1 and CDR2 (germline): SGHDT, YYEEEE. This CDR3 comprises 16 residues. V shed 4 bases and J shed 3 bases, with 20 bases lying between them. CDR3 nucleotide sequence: TGTGCCAGCAGCCGGGCAGGGCATCATTTTGACTACGAGCAGTACTTC. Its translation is CASSRAGHHFDYEQYF.

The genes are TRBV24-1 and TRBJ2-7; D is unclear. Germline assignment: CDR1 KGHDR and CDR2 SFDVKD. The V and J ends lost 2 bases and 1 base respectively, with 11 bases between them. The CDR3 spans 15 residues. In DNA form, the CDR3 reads TGTGCCACCAGTGATTCCTCGGCGCGTTCCTACGAGCAGTACTTC. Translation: CATSDSSARSYEQYF.

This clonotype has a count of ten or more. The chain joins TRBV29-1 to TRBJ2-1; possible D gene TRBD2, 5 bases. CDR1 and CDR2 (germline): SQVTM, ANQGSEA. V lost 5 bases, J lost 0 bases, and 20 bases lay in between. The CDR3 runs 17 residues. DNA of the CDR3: TGCAGCGTTACCACAACCAGCGGACGTGTCTCCTACAATGAGCAGTTCTTC. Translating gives CSVTTTSGRVSYNEQFF.

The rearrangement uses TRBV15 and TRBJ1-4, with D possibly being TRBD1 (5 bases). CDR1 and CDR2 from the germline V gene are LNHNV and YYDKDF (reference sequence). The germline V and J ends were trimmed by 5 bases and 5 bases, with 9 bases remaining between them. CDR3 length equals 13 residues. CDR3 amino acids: CATSRRGNEKLFF. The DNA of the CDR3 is TGTGCCACCAGCCGACGGGGGAATGAAAAACTGTTTTTT.

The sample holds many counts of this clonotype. CDR3 protein: CATSRDRGFYGYTF. The CDR3 coding sequence is TGTGCCACCAGCAGAGATAGAGGGTTCTATGGCTACACCTTC. V and J are TRBV15 and TRBJ1-2; D unclear. The CDR3 has 14 residues. Germline values: CDR1 LNHNV, CDR2 YYDKDF (reference sequence). Trimming pared 0 bases from V and 4 bases from J, leaving 9 bases between.

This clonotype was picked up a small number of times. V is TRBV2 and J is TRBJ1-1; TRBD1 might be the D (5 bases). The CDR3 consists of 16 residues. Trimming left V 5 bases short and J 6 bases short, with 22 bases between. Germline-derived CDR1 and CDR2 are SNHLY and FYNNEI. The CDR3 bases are TGTGCCAGCAGTTTTGGGCCCAAACAGCAGGGCCCTGAAGCTTTCTTT. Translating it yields CASSFGPKQQGPEAFF.

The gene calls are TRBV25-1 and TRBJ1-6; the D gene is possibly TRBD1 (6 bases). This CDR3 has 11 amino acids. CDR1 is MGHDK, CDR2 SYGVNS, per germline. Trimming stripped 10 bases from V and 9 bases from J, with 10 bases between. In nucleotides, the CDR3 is TGTGCCACCCGACAGGCTTCACCCCTCCACTTT. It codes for CATRQASPLHF.

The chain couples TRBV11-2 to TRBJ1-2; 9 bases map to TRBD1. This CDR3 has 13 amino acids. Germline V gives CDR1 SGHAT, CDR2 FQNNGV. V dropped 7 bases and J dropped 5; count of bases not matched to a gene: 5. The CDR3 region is CASTLGTGYGYTF. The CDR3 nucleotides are TGTGCCAGCACGTTGGGGACAGGGTATGGCTACACCTTC.